This TCR beta chain emerged from a study of beta chain features in type 1 diabetes. The overall study: Patients and healthy donors were similar in age, gender and cell yields. Study observations and caveats: Shortening that was moderate but significant affected the TCRB CDR3s of Type 1 diabetes patients in all four CD4+ subsets.

Populations isolated by sorting all had purity greater than 95%. This clone was found a few times. Its antigen is still unknown. Germline V gives CDR1 SEHNR, CDR2 FQNEAQ (reference sequence). Trimming removed 2 bases from V and 6 bases from J, with 9 bases in between. This CDR3 region has 13 residues. The authors reverse transcribed all of the isolated RNA, so sequencing captured expressed TCRB transcripts. Measured with immunoSEQ multiplex PCR; TCRdb has only the in-frame clones, and not every one. Of a few hundred thousand clones in the sample, approximately 16% were seen once. The TCR originated in a man aged 25-40 years with type 1 diabetes. This sequence joins TRBV7-9 and TRBJ2-3, with D perhaps TRBD1 (6 bases). The material sequenced was naive CD4+ T cells from blood. The CDR3 loop reads CASSLTGRDTQYF. For the CDR3, the DNA is TGTGCCAGCAGCTTAACAGGGCGGGATACGCAGTATTTT.